This TCR beta chain was sequenced for a study of regulatory T cells in long-lasting Graves disease. Building of the TCR beta libraries involved iRepertoire HTBI primers and Arm-PCR of CDR3 regions. TCRdb processed the multiplex PCR reads anew with MiXCR; each CDR3 protein has one entry. The sample contains roughly 560,000 distinct CDR3 sequences, about 16% of which appear only once. Germline loops: CDR1 MNHNS, CDR2 SASEGT. The V and J ends lost 6 bases and 7 bases respectively, with 10 bases between them. The CDR3 extends over 12 amino acids. Notes on the study in general: TRBV28 was favored in persistent disease, as were TRBJ1-2 and TRBJ2-5.

Time point here: newly diagnosed GD, antithyroid drugs for less than 3 months. Following extraction of RNA from PBMCs, that RNA was used to make the TCR library. Graves' disease diagnosis was established per American Thyroid Association guidelines. Worth noting for this clonotype: Its antigen is unidentified.

These records were also assigned to another study, of T cells in Graves' hyperthyroidism and ophthalmopathy. This second study notes: Hyperthyroidism, newly diagnosed and lasting under 2 months, affected patients aged 18 to 65. Carried out on the TCR CDR3, a first-round RT-PCR used the HTBI primer set.

The sample here was peripheral blood mononuclear cells (PBMCs), taken at new diagnosis, from a patient treated with antithyroid drugs. The chain couples TRBV6-1 to TRBJ1-5, with D possibly TRBD1 on 5 matching bases. This TCR derives from a woman in her forties or fifties with Graves disease. The CDR3 loop is CASRSGDQPQHF. CDR3 in DNA: TGTGCCAGCAGATCCGGGGACCAGCCCCAGCATTTT.